Below, 24 T cell receptor beta chains from the same sample are listed, as sequenced in a study of human T cells and chemical hapten exposure. Sample time point: patch test 2, 6 weeks after DPC sensitization. Treatment given: therapeutic diphenylcyclopropenone sensitization with weekly scalp DPC. TCRdb independently ran MiXCR on the RACE reads; one entry per CDR3 protein. This table holds 80,000 to 95,000 distinct CDR3 sequences, roughly 11% found once. The sample in question was whole blood, obtained in connection with sensitization to the hapten diphenylcyclopropenone (DPC). The origin of the receptors is a young man with alopecia areata. Some clones in this sample may be carry-over from other donors' samples.

This clonotype occurred many times. The chain combines TRBV7-8 with TRBJ2-3, with a weak D call TRBD1 (6 bases). The CDR3 sequence is 15 residues long. From germline, CDR1 is SGHVS and CDR2 FQNEAQ. V lost 1 base, J lost 3 bases, and 11 bases lay in between. CDR3 residues: CASSLGTVRTDTQYF. The CDR3 coding sequence is TGTGCCAGCAGCTTAGGGACAGTCCGGACAGATACGCAGTATTTT.

This clonotype was observed at least ten times. At one of its ends the junction is not consistent with the germline gene, which may arise from a read error. This rearrangement joins TRBV11-2 to TRBJ2-3; either TRBD1 or TRBD2 may supply D (6 bases each). Germline CDR1 SGHAT, CDR2 FQNNGV. The length of the CDR3 is 12 residues. The CDR3 DNA is TGTGCCAGCAGCGTGGACGGAGGGGGAATAAGTTTT. Its protein is CASSVDGGGISF.

In regard to this clonotype: A read error may account for a junction end that differs from germline. The chain couples TRBV16 to TRBJ2-2; D gene uncertain. The CDR3 runs to 15 residues. The germline gives CDR1 KGHSY, CDR2 FQNENV. DNA for the CDR3: TGTGTCAGCAGCCAATATACAGCGAACACCGGGGAGCTGTTTTTT. Translating gives CVSSQYTANTGELFF.

This clonotype was seen a few times. One end of the junction varies from germline; a read error may be responsible. This chain joins TRBV19 and TRBJ1-2; possible D gene TRBD1, 5 bases. CDR1 is LNHDA and CDR2 is SQIVND in the germline V gene (reference sequence). This CDR3 comprises 13 residues. The CDR3 DNA sequence: TGTGTCAGTAGTATAGGGGAATACTATGGCTACACCTTC. Translation: CVSSIGEYYGYTF.

This clonotype has a count of ten or more. The V gene is TRBV7-9, the J gene TRBJ2-7; 8 bases fit TRBD1. CDR3 size: 14 residues. Germline V gene sequence: CDR1 SEHNR, CDR2 FQNEAQ (reference sequence). V gave up 3 bases and J gave up 5 bases; unmatched junction bases: 6. The CDR3 spells CASSLQGATHEQYF. The CDR3 region has the DNA TGTGCCAGCAGCTTGCAGGGGGCGACCCACGAGCAGTACTTC.

The chain links TRBV7-6 to TRBJ2-2; D is undetermined. Germline assignment: CDR1 SGHVS and CDR2 FNYEAQ. The V and J ends lost 1 base and 7 bases respectively, with 7 bases between them. The CDR3 is 13 residues long. The CDR3 here is CASSLGGNGELFF. DNA for the CDR3: TGTGCCAGCAGCTTAGGCGGAAACGGGGAGCTGTTTTTT.

This clonotype was found a few times. The chain carries TRBV3-1 and TRBJ1-5; D not resolved. Germline CDR1 reads LGHDT; CDR2 reads YNNKEL (reference sequence). The length of the CDR3 is 15 residues. Trimming removed 0 bases at V and 3 bases at J, with 9 bases between. The CDR3 bases are TGTGCCAGCAGCCAAGATGGCCTGTCCAATCAGCCCCAGCATTTT. It codes for CASSQDGLSNQPQHF.

V is TRBV7-8 and J is TRBJ2-1; 8 bases agree with TRBD2. CDR1 and CDR2 (germline): SGHVS, FQNEAQ. The CDR3 runs 16 residues. J was trimmed by 0 bases and V by 6 bases; bases with no gene match: 7. The CDR3 is CASRPGLARSYNEQFF. For the CDR3, the DNA is TGTGCCAGCAGACCTGGACTAGCACGCTCCTACAATGAGCAGTTCTTC. Together with reference TRBV7-8 and TRBJ2-1, the CDR3 gives the full variable domain: GAGVSQSPRYKVAKRGQDVALRCDPISGHVSLFWYQQALGQGPEFLTYFQNEAQLDKSGLPSDRFFAERPEGSVSTLKIQRTQQEDSAVYLCASRPGLARSYNEQFFGPGTRLTVL.

The V call is TRBV3-1, the J call TRBJ1-1; 10 positions match TRBD1. This CDR3 is built from 15 residues. Losses at the gene ends were 3 bases for V and 1 base for J; bases not matched to a gene: 2. Looked up from germline, CDR1 is LGHDT and CDR2 is YNNKEL (reference sequence). DNA of the CDR3: TGTGCCAGCAGCCACAGGGACAGGGGGAACACTGAAGCTTTCTTT. It translates to CASSHRDRGNTEAFF. Complete variable domain (other parts from reference TRBV3-1 and TRBJ1-1): DTAVSQTPKYLVTQMGNDKSIKCEQNLGHDTMYWYKQDSKKFLKIMFSYNNKELIINETVPNRFSPKSPDKAHLNLHINSLELGDSAVYFCASSHRDRGNTEAFFGQGTRLTVV.

This clonotype was observed many times. This chain's CDR3 is CASSPQGQGVSYEQYF. The DNA of the CDR3 is TGTGCCAGCAGCCCCCAGGGACAGGGGGTCTCCTACGAGCAGTACTTC. The genes are TRBV7-2 and TRBJ2-7, with 11 bases lining up with TRBD1. The V and J ends lost 5 bases and 0 bases, in that order; junction bases with no gene match: 6. Germline CDR1 SGHTA, CDR2 FQGNSA. This CDR3 comprises 16 residues.

The gene calls are TRBV28 and TRBJ2-1; tentatively, D is TRBD2 (6 bases). Germline assignment: CDR1 MDHEN and CDR2 SYDVKM. Deletions cut 2 bases from V and 2 bases from J, with 10 bases between. CDR3 length: 15 amino acids. The DNA for the CDR3 is TGTGCCAGCAGTTTAAGGTGGGGGGCCTACAATGAGCAGTTCTTC. Its protein product is CASSLRWGAYNEQFF.

At least ten counts were recorded for this clonotype. This chain links TRBV6-2 or TRBV6-3 with TRBJ1-1, with D unresolved. The germline CDR1 and CDR2 sequences are MNHEY and SVGEGT. The V gene lost 8 bases and the J gene lost 1 base, with 14 bases spanning the gap. The CDR3 has 14 amino acids. CDR3 sequence reads: CASANGQSNTEAFF. As DNA, the CDR3 is TGTGCCAGCGCCAATGGGCAGTCGAACACTGAAGCTTTCTTT.

This clonotype was found a few times. The V gene is TRBV4-1, the J gene TRBJ1-1; no definite D call. From germline, CDR1 is MGHRA and CDR2 YSYEKL. V was pared by 2 bases and J by 1 base, with 5 bases between. The CDR3 contains 13 residues. The CDR3 protein is CASSQKENTEAFF. DNA of the CDR3: TGCGCCAGCAGCCAAAAAGAGAACACTGAAGCTTTCTTT.

This clonotype was found a few times. The rearrangement links TRBV6-5 to TRBJ2-5; D ambiguous. Germline values: CDR1 MNHEY, CDR2 SVGAGI. V was clipped by 2 bases and J by 2 bases, with 9 bases between them. The CDR3 is 14 residues long. CDR3 sequence reads: CASSYTTTQETQYF. CDR3 bases: TGTGCCAGCAGTTACACGACAACTCAAGAGACCCAGTACTTC.

The rearrangement uses TRBV19 and TRBJ2-3, with TRBD2 matching over 10 bases. Trimming at V came to 3 bases and at J to 5 bases, leaving 5 bases not matched to a gene. The CDR3 contains 15 residues. Germline lookup yields CDR1 LNHDA and CDR2 SQIVND (reference sequence). CDR3: CASSIQRGGGDTQYF. CDR3 DNA sequence: TGTGCCAGTAGTATTCAGCGGGGGGGCGGAGATACGCAGTATTTT.

V gene TRBV7-8 combines with J gene TRBJ2-2, with D tentatively TRBD1 or TRBD2 (5 bases each). CDR3 length equals 15 residues. The ends were cut back, 7 bases at V and 4 bases at J, with 16 bases in the middle. In germline, CDR1 is SGHVS, CDR2 FQNEAQ. The CDR3 DNA sequence: TGTGCCAGCACTGAGGCAGGGAGAGGCACCGGGGAGCTGTTTTTT. It codes for CASTEAGRGTGELFF.

Concerning this clonotype itself: This may stem from a read error, because a much larger clone lies one nucleotide away. This rearrangement joins TRBV7-6 to TRBJ2-1, with D perhaps matching TRBD2 (7 bases). The V end lost 2 bases, the J end lost 7 bases, and 15 bases lay between the germline ends. CDR1 and CDR2 (germline): SGHVS, FNYEAQ. The CDR3 has 15 amino acids. The CDR3 sequence: CASSLSQGGANEQFF. The CDR3 DNA reads TGTGCCAGCAGCTTATCACAGGGAGGGGCAAATGAGCAGTTCTTC. Complete variable domain (other parts from reference TRBV7-6 and TRBJ2-1): GAGVSQSPRYKVTKRGQDVALRCDPISGHVSLYWYRQALGQGPEFLTYFNYEAQQDKSGLPNDRFSAERPEGSISTLTIQRTEQRDSAMYRCASSLSQGGANEQFFGPGTRLTVL.

This clonotype showed up many times. The J gene is TRBJ1-1, the V gene TRBV18, with 7 bases matching TRBD1. Trimming removed 1 base from V and 5 bases from J; junction bases left unmatched: 10. This CDR3 is built from 16 residues. Looked up from germline, CDR1 is KGHSH and CDR2 is LQKENI. As DNA, the CDR3 is TGTGCCAGCTCACCACTGACAGGGCGTTTGGATACTGAAGCTTTCTTT. Translation: CASSPLTGRLDTEAFF.

This clonotype was counted many times. This rearrangement joins TRBV20-1 to TRBJ2-1; maybe TRBD1 (6 bases). V was cut by 6 bases and J by 5 bases, with 14 bases left in between. The CDR3 extends over 13 amino acids. The germline CDR1 and CDR2 sequences are DFQATT and SNEGSKA (reference sequence). This chain's CDR3 is CSAWGPNHNEQFF. The CDR3 nucleotides read TGCAGTGCCTGGGGGCCCAACCACAATGAGCAGTTCTTC.

This clonotype was found many times. This chain connects TRBV5-1 to TRBJ2-1, with 8 nucleotides matching TRBD1. Per the germline V gene, CDR1 is SGHRS and CDR2 is YFSETQ. This CDR3 has 14 residues. V dropped 5 bases and J dropped 8; count of bases not matched to a gene: 9. This CDR3 reads CASRSPQGVDEQFF. The CDR3 coding sequence is TGCGCCAGCAGGTCCCCACAGGGGGTAGATGAGCAGTTCTTC. Full variable domain (outside the CDR3, taken from reference TRBV5-1 and TRBJ2-1): KAGVTQTPRYLIKTRGQQVTLSCSPISGHRSVSWYQQTPGQGLQFLFEYFSETQRNKGNFPGRFSGRQFSNSRSEMNVSTLELGDSALYLCASRSPQGVDEQFFGPGTRLTVL.

A few counts support this clonotype. This chain joins TRBV11-2 and TRBJ2-5, with TRBD1 as a possible D gene (5 bases). The CDR3 consists of 15 residues. The V gene lost 5 bases and the J gene lost 2 bases, with 15 bases spanning the gap. Germline V gives CDR1 SGHAT, CDR2 FQNNGV. CDR3 amino acids: CASSPHRRSQETQYF. CDR3 coding DNA: TGTGCCAGCAGCCCACACAGGCGGTCACAAGAGACCCAGTACTTC.

This clonotype was seen at least ten times. This rearrangement joins TRBV7-2 to TRBJ1-6; D may be TRBD1 (5 bases). Germline V gene data show CDR1 as SGHTA and CDR2 as FQGNSA. V was pared by 2 bases and J by 1 base, with 18 bases between. This CDR3 is built from 19 residues. The CDR3 DNA follows: TGTGCCAGCAGCTTAATTCTTCCGGGACTTCGGTCCTATAATTCACCCCTCCACTTT. Protein: CASSLILPGLRSYNSPLHF.

There are a few counts of this clonotype. The chain carries TRBV18 and TRBJ2-5, with D possibly matching TRBD2 (6 bases). Germline V gives CDR1 KGHSH, CDR2 LQKENI. V was trimmed by 5 bases and J by 2 bases, leaving 9 bases between them. This CDR3 has 13 residues. The CDR3 sequence: CASSGDLQETQYF. In nucleotides, the CDR3 is TGTGCCAGCTCAGGGGACTTACAAGAGACCCAGTACTTC.

V gene TRBV7-3 combines with J gene TRBJ2-3, with 9 nucleotides matching TRBD1. The CDR3 has 15 amino acids. Germline V lookup: CDR1 SGHTA, CDR2 FQGTGA. The V segment lost 5 bases and the J segment 3 bases; nucleotides outside the gene matches: 6. This chain's CDR3 is CASSVTGGVTDTQYF. The CDR3 DNA follows: TGTGCCAGCAGCGTCACAGGGGGCGTGACAGATACGCAGTATTTT.